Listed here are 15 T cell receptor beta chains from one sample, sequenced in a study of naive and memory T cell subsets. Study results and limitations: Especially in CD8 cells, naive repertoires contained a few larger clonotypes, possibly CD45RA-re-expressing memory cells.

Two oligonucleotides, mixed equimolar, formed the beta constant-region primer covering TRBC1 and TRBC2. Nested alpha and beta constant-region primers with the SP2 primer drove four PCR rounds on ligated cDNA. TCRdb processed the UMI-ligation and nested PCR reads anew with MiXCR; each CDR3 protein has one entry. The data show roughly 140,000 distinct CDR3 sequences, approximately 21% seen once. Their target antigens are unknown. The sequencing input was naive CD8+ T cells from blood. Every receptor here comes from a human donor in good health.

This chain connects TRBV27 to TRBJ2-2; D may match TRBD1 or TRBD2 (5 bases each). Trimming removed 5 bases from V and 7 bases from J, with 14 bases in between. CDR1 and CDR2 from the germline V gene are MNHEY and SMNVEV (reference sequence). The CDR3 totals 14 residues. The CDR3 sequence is CASSTRQQGGELFF. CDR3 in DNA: TGTGCCAGCAGTACTAGACAGCAGGGCGGGGAGCTGTTTTTT.

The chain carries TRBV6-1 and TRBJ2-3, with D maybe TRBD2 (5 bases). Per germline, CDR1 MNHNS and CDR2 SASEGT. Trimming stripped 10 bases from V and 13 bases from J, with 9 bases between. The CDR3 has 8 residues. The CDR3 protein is CATGMEYF. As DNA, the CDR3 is TGTGCCACCGGGATGGAGTATTTT.

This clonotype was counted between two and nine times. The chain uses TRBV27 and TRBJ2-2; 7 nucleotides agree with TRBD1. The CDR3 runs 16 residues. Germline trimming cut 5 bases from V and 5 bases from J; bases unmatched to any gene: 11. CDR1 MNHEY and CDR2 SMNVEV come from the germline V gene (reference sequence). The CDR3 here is CASSPDRQGFTGELFF. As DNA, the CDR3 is TGTGCCAGCAGTCCCGATCGACAGGGTTTTACCGGGGAGCTGTTTTTT.

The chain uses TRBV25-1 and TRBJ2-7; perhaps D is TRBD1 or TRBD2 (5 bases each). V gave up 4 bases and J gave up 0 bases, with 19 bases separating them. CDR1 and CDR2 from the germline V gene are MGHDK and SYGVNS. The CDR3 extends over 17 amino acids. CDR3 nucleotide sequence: TGTGCCAGCAGTGTCCTCTTACATAAGGGGACCTCCTACGAGCAGTACTTC. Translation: CASSVLLHKGTSYEQYF.

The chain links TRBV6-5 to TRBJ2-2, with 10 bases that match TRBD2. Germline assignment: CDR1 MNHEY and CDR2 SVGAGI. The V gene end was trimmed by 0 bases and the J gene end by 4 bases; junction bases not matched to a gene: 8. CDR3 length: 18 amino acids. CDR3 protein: CASSYSKASGSSTGELFF. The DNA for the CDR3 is TGTGCCAGCAGTTACTCGAAGGCTAGCGGGAGTAGCACCGGGGAGCTGTTTTTT.

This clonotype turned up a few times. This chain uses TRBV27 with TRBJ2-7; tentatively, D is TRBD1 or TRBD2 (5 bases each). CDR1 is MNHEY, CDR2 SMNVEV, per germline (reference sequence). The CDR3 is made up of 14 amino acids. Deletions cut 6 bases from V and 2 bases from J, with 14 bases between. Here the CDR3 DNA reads TGTGCCAGCAGCCCCGGGACGGTGACCTACGAGCAGTACTTC. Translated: CASSPGTVTYEQYF.

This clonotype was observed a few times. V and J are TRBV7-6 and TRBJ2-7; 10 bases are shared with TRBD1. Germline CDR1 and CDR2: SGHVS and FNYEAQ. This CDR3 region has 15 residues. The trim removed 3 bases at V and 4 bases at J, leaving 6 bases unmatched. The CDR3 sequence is CASSLGQGRTYEQYF. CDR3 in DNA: TGTGCCAGCAGCTTGGGACAGGGGCGGACTTACGAGCAGTACTTC.

DNA for the CDR3: TGTGCCAGCAGTTTTACTCGGTCGCCCACGGAGACCCAGTACTTC. Translation: CASSFTRSPTETQYF. The rearrangement links TRBV12-3 or TRBV12-4 to TRBJ2-5; D is undetermined. The CDR3 consists of 15 residues. V was trimmed by 3 bases and J by 5 bases, leaving 16 bases between them.

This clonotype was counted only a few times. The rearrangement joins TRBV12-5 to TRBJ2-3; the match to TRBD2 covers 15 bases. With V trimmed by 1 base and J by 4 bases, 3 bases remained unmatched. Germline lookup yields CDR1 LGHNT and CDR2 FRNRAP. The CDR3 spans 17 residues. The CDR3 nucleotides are TGTGCTAGTGGTTTGGCACGGACTAGCGGGAGGGCAGATACGCAGTATTTT. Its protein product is CASGLARTSGRADTQYF.

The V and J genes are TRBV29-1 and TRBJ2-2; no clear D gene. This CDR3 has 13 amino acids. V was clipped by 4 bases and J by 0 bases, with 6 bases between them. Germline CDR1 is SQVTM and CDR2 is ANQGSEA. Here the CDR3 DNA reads TGCAGCGTTGTCGGGTCGAACACCGGGGAGCTGTTTTTT. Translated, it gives CSVVGSNTGELFF.

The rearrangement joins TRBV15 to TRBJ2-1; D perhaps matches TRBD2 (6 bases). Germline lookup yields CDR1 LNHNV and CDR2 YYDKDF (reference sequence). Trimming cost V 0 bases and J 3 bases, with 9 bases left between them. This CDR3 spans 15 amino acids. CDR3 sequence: CATSRDGRGYNEQFF. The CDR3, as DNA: TGTGCCACCAGCAGAGACGGGAGAGGCTACAATGAGCAGTTCTTC.

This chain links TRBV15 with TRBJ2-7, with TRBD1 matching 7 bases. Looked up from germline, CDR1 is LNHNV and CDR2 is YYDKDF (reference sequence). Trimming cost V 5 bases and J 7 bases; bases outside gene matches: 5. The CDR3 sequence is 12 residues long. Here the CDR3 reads CATSPQGFEQYF. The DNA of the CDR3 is TGTGCCACCAGCCCACAGGGGTTTGAGCAGTACTTC.

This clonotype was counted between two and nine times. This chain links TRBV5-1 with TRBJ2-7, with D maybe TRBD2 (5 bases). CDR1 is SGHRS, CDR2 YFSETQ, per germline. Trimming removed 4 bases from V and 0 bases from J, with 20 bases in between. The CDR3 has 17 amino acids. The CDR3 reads CASSPFYGSAISYEQYF. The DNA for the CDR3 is TGCGCCAGCAGCCCGTTCTATGGGAGCGCGATCTCCTACGAGCAGTACTTC.

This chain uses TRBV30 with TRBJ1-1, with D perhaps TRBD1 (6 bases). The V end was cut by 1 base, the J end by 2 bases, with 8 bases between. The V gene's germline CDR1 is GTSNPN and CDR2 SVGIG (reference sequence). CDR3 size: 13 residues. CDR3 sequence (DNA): TGTGCCTGGAGTGGGGGGGGCAACACTGAAGCTTTCTTT. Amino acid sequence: CAWSGGGNTEAFF.

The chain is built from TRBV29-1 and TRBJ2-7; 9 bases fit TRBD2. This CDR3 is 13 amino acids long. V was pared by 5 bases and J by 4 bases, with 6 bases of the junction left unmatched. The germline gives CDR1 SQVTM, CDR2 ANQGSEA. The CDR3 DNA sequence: TGCAGCGTTAATAGCGGGAGTGGGTACGAGCAGTACTTC. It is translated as CSVNSGSGYEQYF.